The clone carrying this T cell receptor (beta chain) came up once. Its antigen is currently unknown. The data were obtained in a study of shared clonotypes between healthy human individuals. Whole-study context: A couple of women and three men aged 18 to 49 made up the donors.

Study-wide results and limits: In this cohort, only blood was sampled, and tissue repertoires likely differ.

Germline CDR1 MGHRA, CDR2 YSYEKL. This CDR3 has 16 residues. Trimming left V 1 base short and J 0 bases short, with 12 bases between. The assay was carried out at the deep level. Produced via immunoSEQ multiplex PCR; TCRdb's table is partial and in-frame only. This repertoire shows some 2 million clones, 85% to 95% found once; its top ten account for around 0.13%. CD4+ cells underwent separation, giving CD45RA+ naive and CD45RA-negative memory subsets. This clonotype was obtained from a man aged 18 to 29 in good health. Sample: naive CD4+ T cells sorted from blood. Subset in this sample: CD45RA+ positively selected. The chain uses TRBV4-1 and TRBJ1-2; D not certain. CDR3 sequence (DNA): TGCGCCAGCAGCCAAGTCTCTACAGCTTCTAACTATGGCTACACCTTC. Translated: CASSQVSTASNYGYTF.